The next 27 T cell receptor beta chains were all read from a single sample in a study of T-cell reconstitution after alpha-beta-depleted transplantation in children. A TCRbeta library incorporating unique molecular identifiers was prepared. TCRdb passed the PCR reads through MiXCR, listing each CDR3 protein once. The profile shows hundreds of thousands of distinct CDR3 sequences, approximately 12% of them singletons. The sample in question was PBMCs from the stem cell graft donor, obtained from the stem cell graft. The origin of the receptors is a human donor who donated a stem cell graft to a child with combined immunodeficiency.

The table lists this clonotype with many counts. The chain carries TRBV27 and TRBJ2-7; TRBD2 agrees at 7 bases. Unmatched junction bases numbered 5, after V lost 6 bases and J lost 3 bases. CDR1 is MNHEY and CDR2 is SMNVEV in the germline V gene (reference sequence). This CDR3 contains 13 residues. The CDR3 DNA sequence: TGTGCCAGCAGCCGGGCGGGAGACTACGAGCAGTACTTC. As protein: CASSRAGDYEQYF.

The chain carries TRBV5-5 and TRBJ2-5, with a tentative D call TRBD1 (6 bases). V shed 0 bases and J shed 2 bases, with 20 bases lying between them. The CDR3 length is 18 residues. Germline V CDR1 and CDR2: SGHKS, YYEKEE (reference sequence). The CDR3 DNA sequence: TGTGCCAGCAGCTTGGGGCAGGGGTCCTTCGGGGTTCAAGAGACCCAGTACTTC. Its protein is CASSLGQGSFGVQETQYF.

This clonotype was detected many times. This chain links TRBV24-1 with TRBJ2-1; D not resolved. V dropped 4 bases and J dropped 4 bases, with 10 bases sitting between them. Germline values: CDR1 KGHDR, CDR2 SFDVKD. The CDR3 is 14 residues long. CDR3 coding DNA: TGTGCCACCAGTGAACCTGATCGATACAATGAGCAGTTCTTC. It yields the protein CATSEPDRYNEQFF.

The V and J genes are TRBV2 and TRBJ1-2; D not resolved. Trimming took off 8 bases at V and 3 bases at J, with 7 bases between the two ends. Per the germline V gene, CDR1 is SNHLY and CDR2 is FYNNEI. CDR3 size: 11 residues. The CDR3 DNA is TGTGCCAGCTTACTTTACTATGGCTACACCTTC. It translates to CASLLYYGYTF. The full variable domain, in which reference TRBV2 and TRBJ1-2 provide the parts outside the CDR3, is EPEVTQTPSHQVTQMGQEVILRCVPISNHLYFYWYRQILGQKVEFLVSFYNNEISEKSEIFDDQFSVERPDGSNFTLKIRSTKLEDSAMYFCASLLYYGYTFGSGTRLTVV.

At least ten counts were recorded for this clonotype. The V and J genes are TRBV6-5 and TRBJ1-3; TRBD1 is a possible D gene (6 bases). CDR1 is MNHEY and CDR2 is SVGAGI in the germline V gene. This CDR3 contains 15 residues. V was clipped by 6 bases and J by 5 bases, with 17 bases between them. The CDR3 loop is CASSRGPTPRNTIYF. For the CDR3, the DNA is TGTGCCAGCAGCAGGGGTCCCACGCCCAGAAACACCATATATTTT.

In its sample, this clonotype was seen a few times. The V gene is TRBV10-3, the J gene TRBJ1-2; no definite D call. The CDR3 contains 13 residues. V gave up 3 bases and J gave up 8 bases, with 13 bases separating them. CDR1 is ENHRY and CDR2 is SYGVKD in the germline V gene. CDR3: CAISDLGVRGYTF. In nucleotides, the CDR3 is TGTGCCATCAGTGACCTGGGAGTGCGGGGCTACACCTTC.

The genes are TRBV6-2 or TRBV6-3 and TRBJ2-5; D gene uncertain. The germline gives CDR1 MNHEY, CDR2 SVGEGT. The CDR3 has 11 amino acids. Between the trimmed V and J ends, which lost 4 bases and 9 bases, there was a span of 9 bases. CDR3 sequence reads: CASSSNQPQYF. The CDR3 DNA is TGTGCCAGCAGTTCCAATCAGCCCCAGTACTTC.

This clonotype has at least ten counts. This sequence joins TRBV4-3 and TRBJ2-2; no firm D call. V was cut by 0 bases and J by 3 bases, with 11 bases left in between. Germline lookup yields CDR1 LGHNA and CDR2 YSLEER. This CDR3 has 16 amino acids. The CDR3 spells CASSQDRVAYTGELFF. Written as DNA, the CDR3 is TGCGCCAGCAGCCAAGATCGAGTAGCTTACACCGGGGAGCTGTTTTTT.

This chain uses TRBV9 with TRBJ2-1; perhaps D is TRBD1 or TRBD2 (5 bases each). CDR3 length: 15 residues. Trimming removed 4 bases from V and 1 base from J, with 12 bases in between. Per germline, CDR1 SGDLS and CDR2 YYNGEE. CDR3 protein: CASSPRGPSYNEQFF. CDR3 nucleotides: TGTGCCAGCAGCCCTCGGGGACCTTCCTACAATGAGCAGTTCTTC.

The chain recombines TRBV12-3 or TRBV12-4 with TRBJ2-5; D perhaps matches TRBD2 (6 bases). The V end was cut by 6 bases, the J end by 3 bases, with 14 bases between. This CDR3 is 14 amino acids long. The CDR3, as DNA: TGTGCCAGCAGCCAAGGGACTTCTAAAGAGACCCAGTACTTC. It translates to CASSQGTSKETQYF.

This sequence joins TRBV14 and TRBJ2-2, with D unresolved. The length of the CDR3 is 14 residues. The V gene lost 0 bases and the J gene lost 11 bases, with 13 bases spanning the gap. Germline-derived CDR1 and CDR2 are SGHDN and FVKESK. CDR3 residues: CASSQERGSVELFF. The CDR3 DNA reads TGTGCCAGCAGCCAAGAGCGAGGATCGGTAGAGCTGTTTTTT.

The chain couples TRBV5-6 to TRBJ1-2, with TRBD1 as a possible D gene (6 bases). The V gene's germline CDR1 is SGHDT and CDR2 YYEEEE. The ends were cut back, 3 bases at V and 4 bases at J, with 16 bases in the middle. This CDR3 comprises 15 residues. In DNA, the CDR3 is TGTGCCAGCAGCTCAAGCTTGGACAGAGTCTATGGCTACACCTTC. Translation: CASSSSLDRVYGYTF.

This clonotype turned up a few times. The chain joins TRBV7-6 to TRBJ2-4, with 9 bases that match TRBD1. This CDR3 contains 16 residues. V dropped 3 bases and J dropped 1; count of bases not matched to a gene: 4. CDR1 and CDR2 (germline): SGHVS, FNYEAQ. The DNA of the CDR3 is TGTGCCAGCAGCTTCCGGGACAGGGAGGCCAAAAACATTCAGTACTTC. Its protein product is CASSFRDREAKNIQYF.

This clonotype was found a few times. This rearrangement joins TRBV15 to TRBJ2-2; 7 bases map to TRBD2. This CDR3 comprises 18 residues. Germline V gives CDR1 LNHNV, CDR2 YYDKDF (reference sequence). J was trimmed by 1 base and V by 1 base; bases with no gene match: 9. The CDR3 sequence is CATSRGRLLAVNTGELFF. The CDR3 nucleotides read TGTGCCACCAGCAGAGGAAGATTGCTAGCGGTGAACACCGGGGAGCTGTTTTTT.

This clonotype showed up many times. The CDR3 sequence: CASSLAGPFSTDTQYF. Written as DNA, the CDR3 is TGTGCCAGCAGCTTAGCAGGACCCTTTAGCACAGATACGCAGTATTTT. This rearrangement joins TRBV7-2 to TRBJ2-3; D is unresolved. The CDR3 spans 16 residues. V was trimmed by 0 bases and J by 0 bases, leaving 10 bases between them. Germline assignment: CDR1 SGHTA and CDR2 FQGNSA.

Ten or more counts support this clonotype. V and J are TRBV12-3 or TRBV12-4 and TRBJ2-2; the D is unclear. The CDR3 sequence is 13 residues long. Trimming took 2 bases from V and 6 from J, leaving 7 bases between them. CDR3 loop: CASSLLEAGELFF. The CDR3, as DNA: TGTGCCAGCAGTTTACTAGAAGCCGGGGAGCTGTTTTTT.

The chain couples TRBV7-8 to TRBJ1-1; D gene unclear. This CDR3 spans 13 amino acids. Germline CDR1 is SGHVS and CDR2 is FQNEAQ. The germline V and J ends were trimmed by 4 bases and 6 bases, with 12 bases remaining between them. The DNA for the CDR3 is TGTGCCAGCAGCTCATTGGGAATGCCTGAAGCTTTCTTT. Protein product: CASSSLGMPEAFF.

The genes are TRBV7-9 and TRBJ2-5; D ambiguous. This CDR3 is 14 amino acids long. V gave up 7 bases and J gave up 2 bases, with 14 bases separating them. The V gene's germline CDR1 is SEHNR and CDR2 FQNEAQ (reference sequence). CDR3: CASNPTTTQETQYF. CDR3 DNA sequence: TGTGCCAGCAACCCAACAACTACTCAAGAGACCCAGTACTTC. The full variable domain, in which reference TRBV7-9 and TRBJ2-5 provide the parts outside the CDR3, is DTGVSQNPRHKITKRGQNVTFRCDPISEHNRLYWYRQTLGQGPEFLTYFQNEAQLEKSRLLSDRFSAERPKGSFSTLEIQRTEQGDSAMYLCASNPTTTQETQYFGPGTRLLVL.

This clonotype was seen many times. J is TRBJ2-7 and V is TRBV25-1, with 10 bases identical to TRBD2. CDR1 is MGHDK, CDR2 SYGVNS, per germline. J was trimmed by 3 bases and V by 3 bases; bases with no gene match: 5. The CDR3 runs to 15 residues. The CDR3 nucleotides are TGTGCCAGCAGTGACCCTAGCGGGGGCCACTACGAGCAGTACTTC. It codes for CASSDPSGGHYEQYF.

There are a few counts of this clonotype. The chain employs TRBV3-1 and TRBJ1-3; D is uncertain. CDR1 LGHDT and CDR2 YNNKEL come from the germline V gene (reference sequence). V was trimmed by 1 base and J by 4 bases, leaving 11 bases between them. This CDR3 is built from 15 residues. CDR3 coding DNA: TGTGCCAGCAGCCAAGTAACCGGACTGGGAAACACCATATATTTT. Translating it yields CASSQVTGLGNTIYF.

The chain couples TRBV5-6 to TRBJ2-7; the D is unclear. Germline lookup yields CDR1 SGHDT and CDR2 YYEEEE. Trimming removed 0 bases from V and 4 bases from J, with 11 bases in between. This CDR3 has 14 residues. The chain's CDR3 is CASSLGGRRYEQYF. The CDR3 DNA sequence: TGTGCCAGCAGCTTGGGAGGCAGGAGATACGAGCAGTACTTC. The variable domain in full, with the rest retrieved from reference TRBV5-6 and TRBJ2-7, is DAGVTQSPTHLIKTRGQQVTLRCSPKSGHDTVSWYQQALGQGPQFIFQYYEEEERQRGNFPDRFSGHQFPNYSSELNVNALLLGDSALYLCASSLGGRRYEQYFGPGTRLTVT.

This clonotype was seen many times. The V and J genes are TRBV11-2 and TRBJ2-3, with 12 bases matching TRBD2. Germline CDR1 is SGHAT and CDR2 is FQNNGV. CDR3 length: 18 amino acids. The V and J ends lost 5 bases and 4 bases, in that order; junction bases with no gene match: 13. The CDR3 sequence is CASSPRTSGGLSADTQYF. The CDR3 nucleotides read TGTGCCAGCAGCCCACGCACTAGCGGGGGGTTGTCCGCAGATACGCAGTATTTT.

This clonotype was counted between two and nine times. CDR3: CSVRTSVLTDTQYF. The CDR3 coding sequence is TGCAGCGTTCGTACTAGCGTTCTCACAGATACGCAGTATTTT. The rearrangement uses TRBV29-1 and TRBJ2-3, with TRBD2 identical over 7 bases. The CDR3 contains 14 residues. Germline V gene sequence: CDR1 SQVTM, CDR2 ANQGSEA. V dropped 5 bases and J dropped 2; count of bases not matched to a gene: 7.

V is TRBV11-3 and J is TRBJ2-1, with D perhaps matching TRBD1 (6 bases). The V end lost 1 base, the J end lost 5 bases, and 15 bases lay between the germline ends. Per the germline V gene, CDR1 is SGHNT and CDR2 is YENEEA. The CDR3 has 16 residues. The CDR3 nucleotides read TGTGCCAGCAGCTTAGGGGGGCACGGGGTACACAATGAGCAGTTCTTC. It yields the protein CASSLGGHGVHNEQFF.

This chain links TRBV25-1 with TRBJ2-3; the D is unclear. CDR1 and CDR2 (germline): MGHDK, SYGVNS. The CDR3 runs to 14 residues. The ends were cut back, 4 bases at V and 0 bases at J, with 8 bases in the middle. As DNA, the CDR3 is TGTGCCAGCAGTGGTCCGGTGAGCACAGATACGCAGTATTTT. Translated, it gives CASSGPVSTDTQYF.

This clonotype was found many times. The chain uses TRBV7-2 and TRBJ2-5, with D possibly being TRBD1 (5 bases). Deletions cut 3 bases from V and 5 bases from J, with 16 bases between. The CDR3 is 15 amino acids. CDR1 is SGHTA and CDR2 is FQGNSA in the germline V gene. CDR3: CASSFINRPGETQYF. Written as DNA, the CDR3 is TGTGCCAGCAGCTTTATTAACAGGCCTGGGGAGACCCAGTACTTC. Full variable domain (remainder filled in from reference TRBV7-2 and TRBJ2-5): GAGVSQSPSNKVTEKGKDVELRCDPISGHTALYWYRQSLGQGLEFLIYFQGNSAPDKSGLPSDRFSAERTGGSVSTLTIQRTQQEDSAVYLCASSFINRPGETQYFGPGTRLLVL.

This CDR3 is CASSVVKREGLDEQFF. CDR3 DNA sequence: TGTGCCAGCAGCGTAGTAAAGCGGGAGGGCCTCGATGAGCAGTTCTTC. This chain links TRBV9 with TRBJ2-1; 10 bases match TRBD2. Per the germline V gene, CDR1 is SGDLS and CDR2 is YYNGEE. J gave up 8 bases and V 0 bases, and 8 bases lay outside the gene matches. The CDR3 has 16 residues. Together with reference TRBV9 and TRBJ2-1, the CDR3 gives the full variable domain: DSGVTQTPKHLITATGQRVTLRCSPRSGDLSVYWYQQSLDQGLQFLIQYYNGEERAKGNILERFSAQQFPDLHSELNLSSLELGDSALYFCASSVVKREGLDEQFFGPGTRLTVL.